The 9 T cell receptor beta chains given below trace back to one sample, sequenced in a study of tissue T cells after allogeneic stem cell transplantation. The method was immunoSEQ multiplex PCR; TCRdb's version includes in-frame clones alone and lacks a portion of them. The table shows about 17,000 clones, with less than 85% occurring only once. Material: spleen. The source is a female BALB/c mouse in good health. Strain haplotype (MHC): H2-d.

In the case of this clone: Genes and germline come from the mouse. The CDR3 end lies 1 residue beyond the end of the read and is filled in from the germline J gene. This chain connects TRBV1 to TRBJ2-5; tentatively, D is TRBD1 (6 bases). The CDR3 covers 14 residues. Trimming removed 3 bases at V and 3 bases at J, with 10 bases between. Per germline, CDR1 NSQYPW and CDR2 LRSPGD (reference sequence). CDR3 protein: CTCSAAGQQDTQYF. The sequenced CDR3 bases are TGCACCTGCAGTGCGGCTGGACAGCAAGACACCCAGTAC.

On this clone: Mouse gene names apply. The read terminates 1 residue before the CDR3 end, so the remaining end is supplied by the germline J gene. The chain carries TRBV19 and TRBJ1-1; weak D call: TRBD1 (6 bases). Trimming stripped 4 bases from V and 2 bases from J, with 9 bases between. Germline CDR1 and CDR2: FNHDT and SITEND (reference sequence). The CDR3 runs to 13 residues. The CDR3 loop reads CASSQGRNTEVFF. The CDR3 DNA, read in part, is TGTGCCAGCAGTCAGGGGCGTAACACAGAAGTCTTC.

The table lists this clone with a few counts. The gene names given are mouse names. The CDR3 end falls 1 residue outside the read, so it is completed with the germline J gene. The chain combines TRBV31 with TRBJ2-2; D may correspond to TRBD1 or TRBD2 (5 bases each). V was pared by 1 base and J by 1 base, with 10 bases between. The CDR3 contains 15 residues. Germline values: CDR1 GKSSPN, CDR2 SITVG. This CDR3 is CAWSRPGENTGQLYF. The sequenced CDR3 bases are TGTGCCTGGAGTCGACCGGGGGAAAACACCGGGCAGCTCTAC.

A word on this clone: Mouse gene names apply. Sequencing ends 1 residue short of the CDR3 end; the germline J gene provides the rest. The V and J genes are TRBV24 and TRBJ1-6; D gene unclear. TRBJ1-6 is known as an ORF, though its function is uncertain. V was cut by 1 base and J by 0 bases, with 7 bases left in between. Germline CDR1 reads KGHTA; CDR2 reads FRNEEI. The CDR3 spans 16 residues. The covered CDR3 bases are TGTGCCAGCAGTCTGTGCCTCAGTTCCTATAATTCGCCCCTCTAC. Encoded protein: CASSLCLSSYNSPLY. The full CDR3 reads CASSLCLSSYNSPLYF.

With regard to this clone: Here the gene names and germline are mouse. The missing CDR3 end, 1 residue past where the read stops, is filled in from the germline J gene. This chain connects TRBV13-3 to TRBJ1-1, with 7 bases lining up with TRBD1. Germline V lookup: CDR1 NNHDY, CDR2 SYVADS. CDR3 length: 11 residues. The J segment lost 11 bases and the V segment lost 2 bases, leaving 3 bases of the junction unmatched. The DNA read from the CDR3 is TGTGCCAGCAGTGAACAGGGGTGGGTCTTC. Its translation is CASSEQGWVF. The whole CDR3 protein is CASSEQGWVFF.

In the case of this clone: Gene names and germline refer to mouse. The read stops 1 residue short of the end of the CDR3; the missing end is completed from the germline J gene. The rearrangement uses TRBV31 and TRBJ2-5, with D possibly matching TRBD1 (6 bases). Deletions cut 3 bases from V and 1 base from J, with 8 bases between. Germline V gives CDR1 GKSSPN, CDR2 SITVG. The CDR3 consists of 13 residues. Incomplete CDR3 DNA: TGTGCCTGGAGGGGACAACACCAAGACACCCAGTAC. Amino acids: CAWRGQHQDTQY. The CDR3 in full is CAWRGQHQDTQYF.

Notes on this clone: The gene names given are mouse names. The CDR3: CASSKIRDRGSGNTLYF. Incomplete CDR3 DNA: TGTGCCAGCAGTAAAATCCGGGACAGGGGGAGTGGAAATACGCTCTAT. This chain connects TRBV19 to TRBJ1-3; 11 bases match TRBD1. The read gets to within 1 residue of the CDR3 end, and the germline J gene fills in the rest. The CDR3 sequence is 17 residues long. The germline CDR1 and CDR2 sequences are FNHDT and SITEND (reference sequence). V was clipped by 3 bases and J by 3 bases; unmatched bases: 8. The full variable domain, its missing parts supplied by reference TRBV19 and TRBJ1-3, is GGIITQTPKFLIGQEGQKLTLKCQQNFNHDTMYWYRQDSGKGLRLIYYSITENDLQKGDLSEGYDASREKKSSFSLTVTSAQKNEMAVFLCASSKIRDRGSGNTLYFGEGSRLIVV.

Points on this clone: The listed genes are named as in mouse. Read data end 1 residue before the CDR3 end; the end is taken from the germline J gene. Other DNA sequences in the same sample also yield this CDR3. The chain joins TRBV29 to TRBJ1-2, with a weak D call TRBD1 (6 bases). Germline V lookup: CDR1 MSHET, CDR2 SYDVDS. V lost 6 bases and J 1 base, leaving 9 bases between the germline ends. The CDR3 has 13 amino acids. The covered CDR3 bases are TGTGCTAGCAGCCCGGGACAAAACTCCGACTACACC. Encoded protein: CASSPGQNSDYT. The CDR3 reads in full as CASSPGQNSDYTF.

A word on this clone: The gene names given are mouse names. The sequenced CDR3 bases are TGTGCCAGCAGTGTACTGGGGTCTCAAAACACCTTGTAC. As protein: CASSVLGSQNTLY. The entire CDR3 protein reads CASSVLGSQNTLYF. The V call is TRBV13-1, the J call TRBJ2-4; TRBD2 matches at 7 bases. The read gets to within 1 residue of the CDR3 end, and the germline J gene fills in the rest. CDR1 NSHNY and CDR2 SYGAGN come from the germline V gene. With 3 bases clipped from V and 2 bases from J, the junction kept 3 bases outside the gene matches. This CDR3 has 14 residues.